The 18 T cell receptor beta chains listed next were all sequenced from one sample in a study of T cells in Graves' hyperthyroidism and ophthalmopathy. TCR beta CDR3 region amplification was performed from RNA transcripts. The primer set for the first-round RT-PCR of the TCR CDR3 was HTBI. TCRdb itself ran the multiplex PCR reads through MiXCR, one entry per CDR3 protein. Here the sample spans a few hundred thousand distinct CDR3 sequences, around 46% being singletons. Material for sequencing was peripheral blood or thyroid tissue (not recorded which). The source of these receptors is a woman between 18 and 29 years old with Graves' hyperthyroidism.

The table lists this clonotype with a count of one. CDR3 DNA: TGTGCTAGTGGTTTGGTAGGGGAGGACTCACCCCTCCACTTT. Translated, it gives CASGLVGEDSPLHF. The V gene is TRBV12-5, the J gene TRBJ1-6; the D gene is possibly TRBD1 (5 bases). From germline, CDR1 is LGHNT and CDR2 FRNRAP. The CDR3 covers 14 residues. Deletions cut 0 bases from V and 10 bases from J, with 10 bases between.

The chain is built from TRBV6-5 and TRBJ2-2; D not certain. Trimming took off 8 bases at V and 0 bases at J, with 13 bases between the two ends. CDR1 is MNHEY and CDR2 is SVGAGI in the germline V gene. This CDR3 spans 15 amino acids. The CDR3: CASSPAVANTGELFF. The DNA for the CDR3 is TGTGCCAGCTCACCGGCCGTGGCGAACACCGGGGAGCTGTTTTTT.

The chain is built from TRBV3-1 and TRBJ2-7, with D perhaps TRBD2 (6 bases). From germline, CDR1 is LGHDT and CDR2 YNNKEL (reference sequence). Trimming shortened V by 4 bases and J by 2 bases, and 18 bases separated the two germline ends. This CDR3 spans 16 amino acids. CDR3 sequence reads: CASSRGAGLATYEQYF. The CDR3 nucleotides read TGTGCCAGCAGCCGGGGTGCTGGGCTAGCGACCTACGAGCAGTACTTC.

This clonotype occurred a few times. This chain links TRBV10-3 with TRBJ2-7; 7 bases map to TRBD1. The end of the DNA is better explained by TRBJ2-1, so the J call may be wrong. CDR1 and CDR2 (germline): ENHRY, SYGVKD. This CDR3 contains 14 residues. CDR3 residues: CAITPGQLGNEQFF. The CDR3, as DNA: TGTGCCATCACCCCGGGACAGCTAGGGAATGAGCAGTTCTTC.

In its sample, this clonotype was seen many times. The chain links TRBV10-3 to TRBJ1-1, with 7 positions matching TRBD1. Per germline, CDR1 ENHRY and CDR2 SYGVKD. The length of the CDR3 is 13 residues. The V and J ends lost 11 bases and 1 base, in that order; junction bases with no gene match: 7. CDR3 residues: CAVETGRNTEAFF. The DNA of the CDR3 is TGTGCCGTCGAGACAGGGAGGAACACTGAAGCTTTCTTT.

This clonotype was seen repeatedly, ten times or more. The chain uses TRBV7-9 and TRBJ2-2, with D perhaps matching TRBD1 or TRBD2 (5 bases each). Germline V gene lookup returns CDR1 SEHNR and CDR2 FQNEAQ (reference sequence). This CDR3 is built from 16 residues. Trimming removed 5 bases at V and 4 bases at J, with 17 bases between. CDR3 region: CASSPGRDSRTGELFF. CDR3 DNA: TGTGCCAGCAGCCCGGGGAGAGACAGCCGCACCGGGGAGCTGTTTTTT.

V is TRBV5-1 and J is TRBJ1-1, with D hard to call. Germline V gene data show CDR1 as SGHRS and CDR2 as YFSETQ. CDR3 size: 15 residues. Trimming removed 0 bases from V and 2 bases from J, with 11 bases in between. Written as DNA, the CDR3 is TGCGCCAGCAGCTTGGACGGGAGGTTTAACACTGAAGCTTTCTTT. Translating it yields CASSLDGRFNTEAFF.

This clonotype was detected many times. In DNA, the CDR3 is TGTGCCAGTAGGACTAGGGGAACCGGGGAGCTGTTTTTT. Its translation: CASRTRGTGELFF. This rearrangement joins TRBV19 to TRBJ2-2, with a weak D call TRBD2 (6 bases). From germline, CDR1 is LNHDA and CDR2 SQIVND (reference sequence). CDR3 size: 13 residues. V lost 6 bases, J lost 5 bases, and 10 bases lay in between. Looking up the rest from reference TRBV19 and TRBJ2-2 gives the full variable domain: DGGITQSPKYLFRKEGQNVTLSCEQNLNHDAMYWYRQDPGQGLRLIYYSQIVNDFQKGDIAEGYSVSREKKESFPLTVTSAQKNPTAFYLCASRTRGTGELFFGEGSRLTVL.

The sample holds many counts of this clonotype. The V and J genes are TRBV29-1 and TRBJ2-7; the D call may be TRBD1 or TRBD2 (5 bases each). The CDR3 is 13 amino acids. Looked up from germline, CDR1 is SQVTM and CDR2 is ANQGSEA. Trimming cost V 3 bases and J 4 bases, with 13 bases left between them. The CDR3 region has the DNA TGCAGCGTTGAGAGGCGAGAGGGGTACGAGCAGTACTTC. This sequence encodes CSVERREGYEQYF.

CDR3: CSVPPRLAGSTDTQYF. The CDR3 bases are TGCAGCGTCCCGCCTCGACTAGCGGGAAGCACAGATACGCAGTATTTT. The chain joins TRBV29-1 to TRBJ2-3; 11 bases align to TRBD2. The CDR3 consists of 16 residues. V trimming: 6 bases; J trimming: 0 bases; junction bases outside the gene matches: 8. Germline V CDR1 and CDR2: SQVTM, ANQGSEA.

In its sample, this clonotype was seen many times. The V and J genes are TRBV12-5 and TRBJ1-4; no reliable D call. The CDR3 covers 17 residues. The V and J ends lost 1 base and 0 bases respectively, with 12 bases between them. Germline assignment: CDR1 LGHNT and CDR2 FRNRAP. The CDR3 DNA is TGTGCTAGTGGTTTGGGACCTTCCATATCAACTAATGAAAAACTGTTTTTT. This codes for CASGLGPSISTNEKLFF.

This clonotype was seen at least ten times. The V call is TRBV14, the J call TRBJ2-7; D gene unclear. The ends were cut back, 0 bases at V and 6 bases at J, with 12 bases in the middle. The CDR3 contains 14 residues. CDR1 is SGHDN and CDR2 is FVKESK in the germline V gene. The CDR3 protein is CASSQERGDPEQYF. The CDR3 DNA is TGTGCCAGCAGCCAAGAACGAGGAGATCCCGAGCAGTACTTC.

The genes are TRBV29-1 and TRBJ1-6; D is uncertain. V lost 8 bases to trimming and J lost 4 bases, with 12 bases between them. Germline V gives CDR1 SQVTM, CDR2 ANQGSEA. CDR3 length equals 13 residues. This CDR3 is CSLRSVYNSPLHF. The CDR3 bases are TGCAGCTTAAGATCAGTTTATAATTCACCCCTCCACTTT.

This clonotype showed up just once. This rearrangement joins TRBV7-8 to TRBJ2-7, with D possibly called TRBD1 or TRBD2 (5 bases each). This CDR3 is 14 amino acids long. Trimming pared 4 bases from V and 2 bases from J, leaving 12 bases between. CDR1 is SGHVS, CDR2 FQNEAQ, per germline. In nucleotides, the CDR3 is TGTGCCAGCAGCTCGGACGGGGCCACCTACGAGCAGTACTTC. Translation gives CASSSDGATYEQYF. Using reference TRBV7-8 and TRBJ2-7 for the parts outside the CDR3, the full variable domain is GAGVSQSPRYKVAKRGQDVALRCDPISGHVSLFWYQQALGQGPEFLTYFQNEAQLDKSGLPSDRFFAERPEGSVSTLKIQRTQQEDSAVYLCASSSDGATYEQYFGPGTRLTVT.

The chain couples TRBV7-9 to TRBJ1-1; no definite D call. The CDR3 runs to 12 residues. Per the germline V gene, CDR1 is SEHNR and CDR2 is FQNEAQ (reference sequence). Trimming pared 5 bases from V and 6 bases from J, leaving 10 bases between. This chain's CDR3 is CASSPGVPEAFF. CDR3 bases: TGTGCCAGCAGCCCGGGCGTACCTGAAGCTTTCTTT.

This clonotype was counted a few times. This chain uses TRBV19 with TRBJ2-3, with 9 bases lining up with TRBD1. Germline V gene sequence: CDR1 LNHDA, CDR2 SQIVND (reference sequence). The CDR3 runs to 15 residues. J lost 4 bases, V lost 5 bases, and 7 bases had no gene match. Written as DNA, the CDR3 is TGTGCCAGTAGTGACACAGGGGGCTTCGCAGATACGCAGTATTTT. Translating gives CASSDTGGFADTQYF.

Concerning this clonotype itself: This clone may be a read error of a much larger clone one base away. This sequence joins TRBV7-2 and TRBJ2-7; D call uncertain. Trimming stripped 3 bases from V and 7 bases from J, with 16 bases between. Germline V CDR1 and CDR2: SGHTA, FQGNSA. The CDR3 is 14 amino acids. CDR3 region: CASSFPWTAQEQYF. CDR3 nucleotides: TGTGCCAGCAGCTTCCCCTGGACCGCCCAAGAGCAGTACTTC.

This clonotype was recorded many times. V and J are TRBV7-8 and TRBJ2-5; D gene ambiguous. The CDR3 covers 14 residues. Trimming took off 11 bases at V and 5 bases at J, with 21 bases between the two ends. Germline loops: CDR1 SGHVS, CDR2 FQNEAQ. In DNA, the CDR3 is TGTGCCGGGCCGGTTATCTCGGTCGGGGAGACCCAGTACTTC. Translation: CAGPVISVGETQYF.